The 17 T cell receptor beta chains below come from one sample, sequenced in a study of CD8+ T cells in alopecia areata. Sequencing relied on a cDNA template that was reverse transcribed from extracted RNA. This table comes from immunoSEQ multiplex PCR, and its TCRdb copy is limited to in-frame clones, with some not included. The repertoire consists of about 100,000 clones, with about 61% occurring once and the leading ten covering about a sixth. The sample's treatment: oral pan-JAK inhibitor, 5-10 mg twice daily. The source material was CD8+ T cells sorted from blood, sampled between weeks 55 and 65, from a patient treated with tofacitinib. The receptors shown here come from a human donor with alopecia areata.

The chain joins TRBV5-1 to TRBJ2-3; maybe TRBD1 (6 bases). This CDR3 is 15 amino acids long. V lost 0 bases and J 0 bases, leaving 8 bases between the germline ends. Germline V gives CDR1 SGHRS, CDR2 YFSETQ. The CDR3 here is CASSLEGESTDTQYF. The CDR3 coding sequence is TGCGCCAGCAGCTTGGAGGGGGAGAGCACAGATACGCAGTATTTT.

The J gene is TRBJ2-3, the V gene TRBV2; a possible D gene is TRBD2 (6 bases). CDR3 size: 14 residues. V gave up 3 bases and J gave up 1 base, with 8 bases separating them. Germline CDR1 SNHLY, CDR2 FYNNEI. Here the CDR3 DNA reads TGTGCCAGCAGTGAGTGGAGGGGCACAGATACGCAGTATTTT. This encodes CASSEWRGTDTQYF.

This clone was detected a few times. The rearrangement links TRBV4-2 to TRBJ2-5, with 7 bases identical to TRBD2. The CDR3 is made up of 15 amino acids. Germline loops: CDR1 LGHNA, CDR2 YNFKEQ. Losses at the gene ends were 0 bases for V and 5 bases for J; bases not matched to a gene: 6. The CDR3 coding sequence is TGTGCCAGCAGCCAAGATGGAGCTAGCGGCGAGACCCAGTACTTC. Protein product: CASSQDGASGETQYF.

As concerns this clone: Germline is not matched at one junction end, which may reflect a read error. This chain links TRBV6-1 with TRBJ1-1, with D uncertain. Germline V gene sequence: CDR1 MNHNS, CDR2 SASEGT. The CDR3 has 9 residues. The CDR3 bases are TGTGCCAGCAGTGAAGGACGTTCCTTT. Translated, it gives CASSEGRSF.

This chain joins TRBV4-1 and TRBJ2-6, with a possible D match to TRBD2 (6 bases). There are 16 residues in the CDR3. V dropped 4 bases and J dropped 2 bases, with 12 bases sitting between them. From germline, CDR1 is MGHRA and CDR2 YSYEKL. CDR3 loop: CASSPPGGAGANVLTF. The CDR3, as DNA: TGCGCCAGCAGCCCCCCAGGAGGGGCTGGGGCCAACGTCCTGACTTTC.

V usage is TRBV29-1 and J usage is TRBJ1-2; TRBD1 might be the D (6 bases). Trimming removed 2 bases from V and 6 bases from J, with 13 bases in between. CDR3 size: 13 residues. Per germline, CDR1 SQVTM and CDR2 ANQGSEA. The CDR3 spells CSVERTAGDGYTF. The CDR3 DNA reads TGCAGCGTTGAAAGGACAGCAGGGGATGGCTACACCTTC.

J is TRBJ1-1 and V is TRBV9, with D perhaps matching TRBD1 (5 bases). V lost 0 bases, J lost 2 bases, and 17 bases lay in between. The CDR3 covers 17 residues. The germline CDR1 and CDR2 sequences are SGDLS and YYNGEE. The CDR3 protein is CASSVATSGDPNTEAFF. The DNA for the CDR3 is TGTGCCAGCAGCGTAGCTACGTCCGGGGACCCTAACACTGAAGCTTTCTTT. Using reference TRBV9 and TRBJ1-1 for the parts outside the CDR3, the full variable domain is DSGVTQTPKHLITATGQRVTLRCSPRSGDLSVYWYQQSLDQGLQFLIQYYNGEERAKGNILERFSAQQFPDLHSELNLSSLELGDSALYFCASSVATSGDPNTEAFFGQGTRLTVV.

This sequence joins TRBV7-8 and TRBJ2-2; D is ambiguous. This CDR3 region has 13 residues. The ends were cut back, 5 bases at V and 6 bases at J, with 10 bases in the middle. The germline gives CDR1 SGHVS, CDR2 FQNEAQ. The DNA for the CDR3 is TGTGCCAGCAGCCCTAGATTCGCCGGGGAGCTGTTTTTT. It yields the protein CASSPRFAGELFF.

The V call is TRBV7-9, the J call TRBJ2-7, with 7 bases identical to TRBD1. Germline V lookup: CDR1 SEHNR, CDR2 FQNEAQ (reference sequence). With 5 bases clipped from V and 3 bases from J, the junction kept 13 bases outside the gene matches. The CDR3 totals 16 residues. The CDR3 region is CASSTQTDRDGYEQYF. In nucleotides, the CDR3 is TGTGCCAGCAGCACTCAGACAGACAGGGACGGCTACGAGCAGTACTTC.

The rearrangement joins TRBV19 to TRBJ2-7, with D perhaps being TRBD1 or TRBD2 (6 bases each). Germline CDR1 LNHDA, CDR2 SQIVND (reference sequence). This CDR3 is 16 amino acids long. Trimming removed 2 bases from V and 5 bases from J, with 19 bases in between. The CDR3 protein is CASSIWWGAGADEQYF. DNA of the CDR3: TGTGCCAGTAGTATATGGTGGGGGGCAGGGGCTGACGAGCAGTACTTC. Complete variable domain (other parts from reference TRBV19 and TRBJ2-7): DGGITQSPKYLFRKEGQNVTLSCEQNLNHDAMYWYRQDPGQGLRLIYYSQIVNDFQKGDIAEGYSVSREKKESFPLTVTSAQKNPTAFYLCASSIWWGAGADEQYFGPGTRLTVT.

This sequence joins TRBV7-9 and TRBJ2-5; 10 nucleotides match TRBD1. Germline assignment: CDR1 SEHNR and CDR2 FQNEAQ (reference sequence). V gave up 5 bases and J gave up 3 bases; unmatched junction bases: 9. This CDR3 has 16 residues. The CDR3 DNA reads TGTGCCAGCAGCGACCGGGGACAGGGGATGGAAGAGACCCAGTACTTC. The encoded protein is CASSDRGQGMEETQYF. Full variable domain (rest looked up from reference TRBV7-9 and TRBJ2-5): DTGVSQNPRHKITKRGQNVTFRCDPISEHNRLYWYRQTLGQGPEFLTYFQNEAQLEKSRLLSDRFSAERPKGSFSTLEIQRTEQGDSAMYLCASSDRGQGMEETQYFGPGTRLLVL.

The chain joins TRBV7-9 to TRBJ1-2; weak D call: TRBD1 (5 bases). Germline V CDR1 and CDR2: SEHNR, FQNEAQ (reference sequence). The V gene lost 1 base and the J gene lost 3 bases, with 6 bases spanning the gap. The CDR3 spans 13 residues. CDR3 nucleotide sequence: TGTGCCAGCAGCTTAGGGGGCGACTATGGCTACACCTTC. It encodes CASSLGGDYGYTF.

The table lists this clone with a few counts. The CDR3 coding sequence is TGTGCCAGCAGCCCGGAGGGACAGGACTATGGCTACACCTTC. As protein: CASSPEGQDYGYTF. The chain is built from TRBV27 and TRBJ1-2, with 8 bases fitting TRBD1. This CDR3 has 14 residues. Trimming took 6 bases from V and 3 from J; bases not matched to a gene: 6. Germline CDR1 reads MNHEY; CDR2 reads SMNVEV (reference sequence).

The V and J genes are TRBV6-5 and TRBJ1-2, with 8 bases that match TRBD1. Trimming at V came to 6 bases and at J to 3 bases, leaving 0 bases not matched to a gene. In germline, CDR1 is MNHEY, CDR2 SVGAGI. This CDR3 is 12 amino acids long. As DNA, the CDR3 is TGTGCCAGCAGGACAGGGGACTATGGCTACACCTTC. Protein product: CASRTGDYGYTF.

This clone was detected once. The chain combines TRBV2 with TRBJ2-5; 7 bases map to TRBD1. Trimming at V came to 9 bases and at J to 1 base, leaving 8 bases not matched to a gene. CDR3 length: 14 residues. The V gene's germline CDR1 is SNHLY and CDR2 FYNNEI. The CDR3, as DNA: TGTGCCAGGGGGACAGAGGCTCGCCAAGAGACCCAGTACTTC. Translation gives CARGTEARQETQYF.

V usage is TRBV6-5 and J usage is TRBJ1-1; TRBD1 is a possible D gene (5 bases). The germline CDR1 and CDR2 sequences are MNHEY and SVGAGI. This CDR3 region has 13 residues. Trimming took 2 bases from V and 10 from J, leaving 14 bases between them. CDR3 residues: CASSYSKAGGAFF. The CDR3 bases are TGTGCCAGCAGTTACAGCAAAGCGGGGGGAGCTTTCTTT.

About this clone: This sample includes further DNA sequences coding for the same CDR3. The rearrangement links TRBV30 to TRBJ1-1; no clear D. V was clipped by 3 bases and J by 2 bases, with 7 bases between them. The CDR3 is 12 amino acids. CDR1 GTSNPN and CDR2 SVGIG come from the germline V gene (reference sequence). CDR3 DNA: TGTGCCTGGAGGGCAGGAAACACTGAAGCTTTCTTT. It codes for CAWRAGNTEAFF.